These T cell receptor beta chains were read from a single sample in a study of blood T cell repertoires in COVID-19. Assay used: immunoSEQ multiplex PCR; TCRdb lists only in-frame clones, some missing. The table includes around 63,000 clones, around four fifths detected once. The sequenced material came from peripheral blood. The receptors derive from a woman between 65 and 79 years old with acute or convalescent COVID-19. The CDR3 runs from the conserved cysteine through the conserved F or W. The order of the fields is clone size, V gene, J gene, D gene, CDR3 protein, CDR3 DNA. A D gene is named only where the DNA matches it firmly. Clone size is shown for a subset of rows, as once, few, many or a class of expanded clone.

abundance: -
v_gene: TRBV7-9
j_gene: TRBJ2-3
d_gene: -
CDR3aa: CASSYRLARGGTDTQYF
CDR3nt: TGTGCCAGCAGCTATCGATTGGCCAGGGGGGGCACAGATACGCAGTATTTT

abundance: once
v_gene: TRBV6-1
j_gene: TRBJ1-6
d_gene: TRBD1
CDR3aa: CASSGLRQGLNSPLHF
CDR3nt: TGTGCCAGCAGTGGGCTTAGACAGGGTTTAAATTCACCCCTCCACTTT

abundance: -
v_gene: TRBV14
j_gene: TRBJ1-2
d_gene: -
CDR3aa: CASSSYKGPYGYTF
CDR3nt: TGTGCCAGCAGCTCATATAAGGGGCCCTATGGCTACACCTTC

abundance: -
v_gene: TRBV7-9
j_gene: TRBJ1-1
d_gene: TRBD1
CDR3aa: CASSFPHWTGEAFF
CDR3nt: TGTGCCAGCAGCTTCCCCCACTGGACAGGTGAAGCTTTCTTT

abundance: -
v_gene: TRBV5-4
j_gene: TRBJ1-2
d_gene: -
CDR3aa: CASSNPGTGFNGYTF
CDR3nt: TGTGCCAGCAGCAACCCCGGAACAGGGTTTAATGGCTACACCTTC

abundance: -
v_gene: TRBV5-6
j_gene: TRBJ1-2
d_gene: -
CDR3aa: CASRLHRWGYTF
CDR3nt: TGTGCCAGCAGACTGCATCGGTGGGGCTACACCTTC

abundance: -
v_gene: TRBV2
j_gene: TRBJ1-5
d_gene: -
CDR3aa: CASSLGVEFGHF
CDR3nt: TGTGCCAGCAGTCTCGGGGTCGAATTTGGGCATTTT

abundance: few
v_gene: TRBV19
j_gene: TRBJ1-2
d_gene: -
CDR3aa: CASSTTPTGGYTF
CDR3nt: TGTGCCAGTAGTACAACACCTACCGGGGGCTACACCTTC

abundance: -
v_gene: TRBV11-2
j_gene: TRBJ1-1
d_gene: -
CDR3aa: CASSSRVDTEAFF
CDR3nt: TGTGCCAGCAGCTCCAGGGTGGACACTGAAGCTTTCTTT

abundance: -
v_gene: TRBV15
j_gene: TRBJ2-5
d_gene: -
CDR3aa: CATSRDKGWGTETQYF
CDR3nt: TGTGCCACCAGCAGAGATAAGGGATGGGGGACTGAGACCCAGTACTTC

abundance: -
v_gene: TRBV3-1/TRBV3-2
j_gene: TRBJ2-3
d_gene: -
CDR3aa: CASSQGQGLQYF
CDR3nt: TGTGCCAGCAGCCAAGGCCAGGGACTCCAGTATTTT

abundance: -
v_gene: TRBV6-4
j_gene: TRBJ2-2
d_gene: TRBD1
CDR3aa: CASRPTGTTGELFF
CDR3nt: TGTGCCAGCAGACCGACAGGGACCACCGGGGAGCTGTTTTTT

abundance: -
v_gene: TRBV4-1
j_gene: TRBJ1-4
d_gene: -
CDR3aa: CASSQGVTNEKLFF
CDR3nt: TGCGCCAGCAGCCAAGGAGTTACTAATGAAAAACTGTTTTTT

abundance: -
v_gene: TRBV29-1
j_gene: TRBJ1-2
d_gene: TRBD1
CDR3aa: CSVDSTGDRGGYTF
CDR3nt: TGCAGCGTTGACTCAACCGGGGACAGGGGTGGCTACACCTTC

abundance: -
v_gene: TRBV20-1
j_gene: TRBJ2-7
d_gene: -
CDR3aa: CSASPQDEQYF
CDR3nt: TGCAGTGCTTCCCCCCAGGACGAGCAGTACTTC

abundance: -
v_gene: TRBV4-1
j_gene: TRBJ2-2
d_gene: -
CDR3aa: CASSQVGGNTGELFF
CDR3nt: TGCGCCAGCAGCCAAGTCGGGGGGAACACCGGGGAGCTGTTTTTT

abundance: -
v_gene: TRBV19
j_gene: TRBJ1-1
d_gene: -
CDR3aa: CASSIAGSTEAFF
CDR3nt: TGTGCCAGTAGTATAGCGGGGAGCACTGAAGCTTTCTTT

abundance: few
v_gene: TRBV5-1
j_gene: TRBJ2-3
d_gene: -
CDR3aa: CASATGLTDTQYF
CDR3nt: TGCGCCAGCGCTACAGGGTTGACAGATACGCAGTATTTT

abundance: -
v_gene: TRBV2
j_gene: TRBJ1-2
d_gene: TRBD1
CDR3aa: CASSERGQNYGYTF
CDR3nt: TGTGCCAGCAGTGAACGGGGACAGAACTATGGCTACACCTTC

abundance: -
v_gene: TRBV9
j_gene: TRBJ2-3
d_gene: TRBD2
CDR3aa: CASSVAGLGTDTQYF
CDR3nt: TGTGCCAGCAGCGTAGCGGGACTAGGCACAGATACGCAGTATTTT

abundance: -
v_gene: TRBV27
j_gene: TRBJ1-1
d_gene: TRBD1
CDR3aa: CASSVQGRTEAFF
CDR3nt: TGTGCCAGCAGTGTACAGGGGCGGACTGAAGCTTTCTTT

abundance: -
v_gene: TRBV5-1
j_gene: TRBJ1-1
d_gene: TRBD1
CDR3aa: CASGTGVNTEAFF
CDR3nt: TGCGCCAGCGGGACAGGGGTGAACACTGAAGCTTTCTTT

abundance: -
v_gene: TRBV18
j_gene: TRBJ2-3
d_gene: -
CDR3aa: CASSPRVYQATDTQYF
CDR3nt: TGTGCCAGCTCACCACGGGTATACCAAGCGACAGATACGCAGTATTTT

abundance: -
v_gene: TRBV7-2
j_gene: TRBJ2-2
d_gene: -
CDR3aa: CASSLVWSLNTGELFF
CDR3nt: TGTGCCAGCAGCTTAGTCTGGAGCCTGAACACCGGGGAGCTGTTTTTT

abundance: -
v_gene: TRBV15
j_gene: TRBJ2-3
d_gene: TRBD2
CDR3aa: CATSRVAGSSDTQYF
CDR3nt: TGTGCCACCAGCAGAGTAGCGGGGTCGTCAGATACGCAGTATTTT

abundance: -
v_gene: TRBV7-9
j_gene: TRBJ2-3
d_gene: TRBD2
CDR3aa: CASSRGLAGKGTDTQYF
CDR3nt: TGTGCCAGCAGTCGGGGACTAGCGGGGAAAGGCACAGATACGCAGTATTTT

abundance: -
v_gene: TRBV19
j_gene: TRBJ1-1
d_gene: -
CDR3aa: CASSSGGGAPNTEAFF
CDR3nt: TGTGCCAGTAGTAGCGGTGGGGGGGCTCCGAACACTGAAGCTTTCTTT

abundance: -
v_gene: TRBV7-6
j_gene: TRBJ1-6
d_gene: -
CDR3aa: CASSLGAPNSPLHF
CDR3nt: TGTGCCAGCAGCTTAGGGGCACCTAATTCACCCCTCCACTTT

abundance: -
v_gene: TRBV3-1/TRBV3-2
j_gene: TRBJ2-3
d_gene: TRBD2
CDR3aa: CASSHVGLAGGPDTQYF
CDR3nt: TGTGCCAGCAGCCACGTGGGACTAGCGGGGGGGCCCGATACGCAGTATTTT

abundance: medium-sized
v_gene: TRBV5-1
j_gene: TRBJ2-3
d_gene: TRBD2
CDR3aa: CASSPTKLAGSTDTQYF
CDR3nt: TGCGCCAGCAGCCCCACTAAACTAGCGGGTAGCACAGATACGCAGTATTTT

abundance: -
v_gene: TRBV4-2
j_gene: TRBJ1-2
d_gene: -
CDR3aa: CASSQDRIGSVWGYTF
CDR3nt: TGTGCCAGCAGCCAAGATCGCATAGGCAGCGTTTGGGGCTACACCTTC

abundance: -
v_gene: TRBV11-2
j_gene: TRBJ1-4
d_gene: -
CDR3aa: CASSPFAVANEKLFF
CDR3nt: TGTGCCAGCAGCCCCTTCGCGGTTGCTAATGAAAAACTGTTTTTT

abundance: -
v_gene: TRBV3-1/TRBV3-2
j_gene: TRBJ1-2
d_gene: -
CDR3aa: CASSPTGSSYYGYTF
CDR3nt: TGTGCCAGCAGCCCTACGGGTAGCAGCTACTATGGCTACACCTTC

abundance: once
v_gene: TRBV21-1
j_gene: TRBJ2-3
d_gene: -
CDR3aa: CASSKGGKRGNTDTQYF
CDR3nt: TGTGCCAGCAGCAAAGGGGGTAAGCGGGGGAACACAGATACGCAGTATTTT

abundance: -
v_gene: TRBV3-1/TRBV3-2
j_gene: TRBJ2-1
d_gene: TRBD2
CDR3aa: CASSQTSGGTYNEQFF
CDR3nt: TGTGCCAGCAGCCAGACTAGCGGGGGGACCTACAATGAGCAGTTCTTC

abundance: -
v_gene: TRBV29-1
j_gene: TRBJ1-1
d_gene: -
CDR3aa: CSVPLGQMNTEAFF
CDR3nt: TGCAGCGTTCCCCTCGGACAGATGAACACTGAAGCTTTCTTT

abundance: -
v_gene: TRBV7-2
j_gene: TRBJ2-1
d_gene: -
CDR3aa: CASSLAQGLPYNEQFF
CDR3nt: TGTGCCAGCAGCTTAGCCCAGGGGCTCCCCTACAATGAGCAGTTCTTC

abundance: -
v_gene: TRBV2
j_gene: TRBJ1-1
d_gene: TRBD1
CDR3aa: CASSPRGQGSTEAFF
CDR3nt: TGTGCCAGCAGTCCCCGGGGACAGGGGAGCACTGAAGCTTTCTTT

abundance: few
v_gene: TRBV2
j_gene: TRBJ1-1
d_gene: -
CDR3aa: CASRSGAASTEAFF
CDR3nt: TGTGCCAGCCGGTCAGGGGCAGCCTCCACTGAAGCTTTCTTT

abundance: -
v_gene: TRBV28
j_gene: TRBJ2-7
d_gene: TRBD2
CDR3aa: CASGGLAGVTYEQYF
CDR3nt: TGTGCCAGCGGGGGACTAGCGGGGGTGACCTACGAGCAGTACTTC

abundance: -
v_gene: TRBV7-2
j_gene: TRBJ2-1
d_gene: TRBD2
CDR3aa: CASSSSGGYNEQFF
CDR3nt: TGTGCCAGCAGCTCTAGCGGGGGCTACAATGAGCAGTTCTTC

abundance: many
v_gene: TRBV29-1
j_gene: TRBJ2-6
d_gene: -
CDR3aa: CSVEKRESRTGANVLTF
CDR3nt: TGCAGCGTTGAAAAAAGAGAGTCTAGGACTGGGGCCAACGTCCTGACTTTC

abundance: few
v_gene: TRBV28
j_gene: TRBJ1-1
d_gene: -
CDR3aa: CASSGTGAFF
CDR3nt: TGTGCCAGCAGCGGGACTGGAGCTTTCTTT